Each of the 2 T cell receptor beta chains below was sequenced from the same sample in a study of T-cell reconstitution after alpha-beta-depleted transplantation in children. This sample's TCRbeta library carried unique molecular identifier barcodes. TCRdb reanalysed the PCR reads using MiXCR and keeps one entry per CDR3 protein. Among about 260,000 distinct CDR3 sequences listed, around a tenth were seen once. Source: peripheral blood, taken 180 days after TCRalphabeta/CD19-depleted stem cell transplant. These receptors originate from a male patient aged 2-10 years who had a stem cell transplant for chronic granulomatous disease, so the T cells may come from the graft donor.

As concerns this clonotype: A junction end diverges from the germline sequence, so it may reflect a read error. Here the CDR3 DNA reads TGTGCCAGGTCACCAGCCCTGGCGGAGCAAGAGACCCAGTACTTT. As protein: CARSPALAEQETQYF. The rearrangement links TRBV18 to TRBJ2-5, with D unclear. The CDR3 extends over 15 amino acids. Germline V gene data show CDR1 as KGHSH and CDR2 as LQKENI.

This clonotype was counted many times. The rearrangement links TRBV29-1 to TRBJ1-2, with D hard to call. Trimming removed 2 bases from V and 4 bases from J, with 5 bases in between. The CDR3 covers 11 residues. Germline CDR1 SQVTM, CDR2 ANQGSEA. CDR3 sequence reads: CSVENIYGYTF. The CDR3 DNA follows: TGCAGCGTTGAAAACATCTATGGCTACACCTTC.